Reported below is one T cell receptor (beta chain). The antigen is unknown. The sample originates from a study of cytomegalovirus exposure and HLA in healthy donors. A multiplex PCR was run with 60 Vbeta primers and 13 Jbeta primers. TCRdb's copy holds only in-frame clones and misses some; the assay was immunoSEQ multiplex PCR. The data contain 45,000 to 65,000 clones, 82% of them singletons. Healthy people donating bone marrow made up the donors. Study results and limitations: Researchers left out some V segments, among them TRBV6-2 and TRBV6-3, as indistinguishable. The records held CMV serostatus as the only immune exposure information.

The CDR3 covers 15 residues. CDR1 and CDR2 from the germline V gene are SGHAT and FQNNGV. Trimming stripped 5 bases from V and 0 bases from J, with 14 bases between. The TCR was taken from a woman between 18 and 29 years old in good health and CMV-seronegative. The V and J genes are TRBV11-2 and TRBJ2-7, with D possibly TRBD1 on 5 matching bases. Sample: PBMCs. CDR3 coding DNA: TGTGCCAGCAGCGGCCGGACACTTACCTCCTACGAGCAGTACTTC. It encodes CASSGRTLTSYEQYF.